A selection of T cell receptor beta chains follows, all from one sample in a study of neoadjuvant anti-PD-1 for oral cavity cancer. Generated by immunoSEQ multiplex PCR, the TCRdb table keeps only in-frame clones and is missing some. The sample includes over 13,000 clones, approximately 73% of them seen just once. The input for sequencing was PBMCs, taken after nivolumab (anti-PD-1) treatment. These TCRs come from a person aged 40 to 85 with oral cavity squamous cell carcinoma. Each CDR3 is given with its conserved first and last residue. D genes are given only for firm matches. Where a row states a size, it is once, few, many or the class of an expanded clone; other rows omit it.

j_call	d_call	cdr3_length	clone_size	v_call	cdr3_aa	cdr3_nt
TRBJ2-3	TRBD2	14	.	TRBV2	CASSGGGLPDTQYF	TGTGCCAGCAGTGGGGGGGGTTTACCAGATACGCAGTATTTT
TRBJ2-1	TRBD1	13	.	TRBV5-1	CASSLQGADEQFF	TGCGCCAGCAGCTTACAGGGGGCCGATGAGCAGTTCTTC
TRBJ2-3	.	12	once	TRBV5-6	CASRQNTDTQYF	TGTGCCAGCAGACAGAACACAGATACGCAGTATTTT
TRBJ1-1	.	17	.	TRBV5-1	CASRAGSHLFSNTEAFF	TGCGCCAGCAGGGCAGGTTCCCACCTATTTTCGAACACTGAAGCTTTCTTT
TRBJ1-1	.	13	few	TRBV19	CASMASPGVEAFF	TGTGCCAGTATGGCCTCACCAGGGGTTGAAGCTTTCTTT
TRBJ1-2	TRBD1	11	few	TRBV11-2	CASSYRGGYTF	TGTGCCAGCAGTTACAGGGGAGGCTACACCTTC
TRBJ1-1	.	13	.	TRBV27	CASSRRQAFEAFF	TGTGCCAGCAGTCGGCGACAGGCTTTTGAAGCTTTCTTT
TRBJ1-3	.	16	.	TRBV28	CASTSTGTYLGNTIYF	TGTGCCAGCACCTCTACTGGGACTTATCTTGGAAACACCATATATTTT
TRBJ2-7	TRBD2	16	.	TRBV7-6	CASSSSSGGLAYEQYF	TGTGCCAGCAGCTCGTCTAGCGGGGGTTTGGCCTACGAGCAGTACTTC
TRBJ2-5	.	17	.	TRBV5-1	CASSLALAGGPQETQYF	TGCGCCAGCAGCTTGGCCTTAGCAGGAGGCCCTCAAGAGACCCAGTACTTC
TRBJ1-6	.	15	.	TRBV10-3	CAISEEGSYNSPLHF	TGTGCCATCAGTGAGGAGGGGTCCTATAATTCACCCCTCCACTTT
TRBJ2-1	.	13	.	TRBV2	CASTSGMFGEQFF	TGTGCCAGCACGTCGGGTATGTTCGGTGAGCAGTTCTTC
TRBJ2-1	TRBD2	15	.	TRBV13	CASSISGSSYNEQFF	TGTGCCAGCAGCATTAGCGGGAGCTCCTACAATGAGCAGTTCTTC
TRBJ1-3	.	13	.	TRBV6-1	CASSVEGGNTIYF	TGTGCCAGCAGTGTTGAGGGTGGAAACACCATATATTTT
TRBJ1-2	.	16	.	TRBV28	CASSSYRWGVNYGYTF	TGTGCCAGCAGTTCCTATCGTTGGGGTGTTAACTATGGCTACACCTTC
TRBJ2-3	TRBD2	15	.	TRBV6-4	CASSEGGGEADTQYF	TGTGCCAGCAGTGAAGGCGGGGGGGAAGCGGATACGCAGTATTTT
TRBJ2-3	.	16	.	TRBV11-2	CASSQIFQTRTDTQYF	TGTGCCAGCAGCCAAATATTTCAGACACGCACAGATACGCAGTATTTT
TRBJ2-1	TRBD1	17	once	TRBV19	CASSILTGAVRQDEQFF	TGTGCCAGTAGTATCCTGACAGGGGCGGTAAGGCAGGATGAGCAGTTCTTC
TRBJ2-7	.	12	few	TRBV2	CASSGGQYEQYF	TGTGCCAGCAGTGGAGGACAGTACGAGCAGTACTTC
TRBJ2-7	TRBD1	15	.	TRBV28	CASSLFGTGSGEQYF	TGTGCCAGCAGTTTATTTGGGACAGGGAGCGGCGAGCAGTACTTC
TRBJ1-2	.	14	.	TRBV19	CASTRGASNYGYTF	TGTGCCAGTACTAGGGGAGCTAGTAACTATGGCTACACCTTC